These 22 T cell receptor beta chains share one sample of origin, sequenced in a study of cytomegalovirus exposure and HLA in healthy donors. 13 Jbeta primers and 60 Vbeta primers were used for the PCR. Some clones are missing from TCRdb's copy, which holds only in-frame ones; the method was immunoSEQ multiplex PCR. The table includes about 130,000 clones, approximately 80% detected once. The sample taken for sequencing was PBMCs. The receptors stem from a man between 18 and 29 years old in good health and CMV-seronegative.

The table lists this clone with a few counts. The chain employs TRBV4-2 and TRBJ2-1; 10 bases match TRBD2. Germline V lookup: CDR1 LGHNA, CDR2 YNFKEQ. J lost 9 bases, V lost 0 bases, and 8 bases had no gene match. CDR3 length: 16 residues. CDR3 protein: CASSQDERGGLSEQFF. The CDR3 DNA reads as TGTGCCAGCAGCCAAGATGAGCGGGGGGGCCTAAGTGAGCAGTTCTTC.

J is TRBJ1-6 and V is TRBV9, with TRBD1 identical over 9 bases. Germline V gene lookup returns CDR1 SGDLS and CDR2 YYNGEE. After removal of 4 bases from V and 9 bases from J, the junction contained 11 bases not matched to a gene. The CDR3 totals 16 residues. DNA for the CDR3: TGTGCCAGCAGCCCACTCGCTGGGACAGGGAGTTCACCCCTCCACTTT. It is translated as CASSPLAGTGSSPLHF.

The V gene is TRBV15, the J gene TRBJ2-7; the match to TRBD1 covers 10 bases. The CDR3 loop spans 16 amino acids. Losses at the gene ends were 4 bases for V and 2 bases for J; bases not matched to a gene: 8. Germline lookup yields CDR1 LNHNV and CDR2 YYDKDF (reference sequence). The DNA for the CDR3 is TGTGCCACCAGCAACAGCATGACAGGGGGCCCCTACGAGCAGTACTTC. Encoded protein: CATSNSMTGGPYEQYF.

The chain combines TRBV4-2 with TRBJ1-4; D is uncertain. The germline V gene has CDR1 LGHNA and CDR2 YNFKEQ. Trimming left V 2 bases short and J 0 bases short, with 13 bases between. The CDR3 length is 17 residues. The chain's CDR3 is CASSQSPNGATNEKLFF. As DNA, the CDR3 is TGTGCCAGCAGCCAATCCCCTAACGGAGCAACTAATGAAAAACTGTTTTTT.

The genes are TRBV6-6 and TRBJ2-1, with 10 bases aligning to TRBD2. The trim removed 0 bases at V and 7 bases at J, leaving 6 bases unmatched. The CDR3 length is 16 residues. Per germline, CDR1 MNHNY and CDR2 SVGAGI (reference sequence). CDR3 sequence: CASSYSSGGAVNEQFF. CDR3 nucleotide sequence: TGTGCCAGCAGTTACTCAAGCGGGGGGGCCGTAAATGAGCAGTTCTTC.

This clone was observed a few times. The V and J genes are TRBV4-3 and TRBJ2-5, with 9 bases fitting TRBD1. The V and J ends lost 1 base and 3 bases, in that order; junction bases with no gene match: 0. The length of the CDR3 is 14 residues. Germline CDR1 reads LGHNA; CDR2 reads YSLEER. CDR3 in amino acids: CASSQGTGEETQYF. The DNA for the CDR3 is TGCGCCAGCAGCCAAGGGACAGGGGAAGAGACCCAGTACTTC.

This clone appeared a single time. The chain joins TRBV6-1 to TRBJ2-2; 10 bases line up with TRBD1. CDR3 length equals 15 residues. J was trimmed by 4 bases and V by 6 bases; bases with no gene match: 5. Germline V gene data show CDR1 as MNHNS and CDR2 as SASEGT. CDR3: CASRGTGEGTGELFF. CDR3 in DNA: TGTGCCAGCAGAGGGACAGGGGAAGGCACCGGGGAGCTGTTTTTT.

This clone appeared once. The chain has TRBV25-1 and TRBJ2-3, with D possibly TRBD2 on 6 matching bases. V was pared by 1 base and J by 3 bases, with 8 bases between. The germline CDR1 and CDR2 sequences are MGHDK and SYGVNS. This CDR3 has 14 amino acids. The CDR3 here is CASSEFRETDTQYF. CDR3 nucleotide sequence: TGTGCCAGCAGTGAATTTCGGGAGACAGATACGCAGTATTTT.

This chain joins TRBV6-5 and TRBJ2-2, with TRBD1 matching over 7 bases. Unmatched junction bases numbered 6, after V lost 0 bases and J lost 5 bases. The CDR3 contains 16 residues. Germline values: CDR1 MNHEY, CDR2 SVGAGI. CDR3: CASSYSKGANTGELFF. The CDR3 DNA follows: TGTGCCAGCAGTTACTCGAAGGGGGCCAATACCGGGGAGCTGTTTTTT.

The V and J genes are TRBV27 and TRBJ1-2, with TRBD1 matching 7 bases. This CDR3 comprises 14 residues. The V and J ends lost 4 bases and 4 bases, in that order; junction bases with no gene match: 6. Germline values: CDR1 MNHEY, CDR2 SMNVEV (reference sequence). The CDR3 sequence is CASSSPGQPYGYTF. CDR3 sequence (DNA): TGTGCCAGCAGTTCTCCGGGACAGCCCTATGGCTACACCTTC.

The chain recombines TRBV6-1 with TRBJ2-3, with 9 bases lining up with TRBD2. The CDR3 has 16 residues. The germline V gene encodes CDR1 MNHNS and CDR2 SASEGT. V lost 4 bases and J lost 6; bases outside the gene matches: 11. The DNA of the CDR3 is TGTGCCAGCAGTGCCGGGGAGCGGGGGGTACGGGATACGCAGTATTTT. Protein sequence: CASSAGERGVRDTQYF.

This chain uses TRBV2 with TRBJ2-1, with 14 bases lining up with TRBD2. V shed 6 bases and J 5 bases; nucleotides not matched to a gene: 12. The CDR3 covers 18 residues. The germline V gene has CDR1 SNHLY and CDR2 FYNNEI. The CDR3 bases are TGTGCCAGCAGAGAGCCCAGGGGACTAGCGGGGGTCAACAATGAGCAGTTCTTC. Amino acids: CASREPRGLAGVNNEQFF. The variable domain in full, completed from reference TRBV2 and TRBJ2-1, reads EPEVTQTPSHQVTQMGQEVILRCVPISNHLYFYWYRQILGQKVEFLVSFYNNEISEKSEIFDDQFSVERPDGSNFTLKIRSTKLEDSAMYFCASREPRGLAGVNNEQFFGPGTRLTVL.

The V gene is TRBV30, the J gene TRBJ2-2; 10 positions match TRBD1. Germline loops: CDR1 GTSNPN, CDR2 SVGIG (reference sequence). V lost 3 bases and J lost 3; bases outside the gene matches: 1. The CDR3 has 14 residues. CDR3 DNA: TGTGCCTGGAGGGGACAGGGGTACACCGGGGAGCTGTTTTTT. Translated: CAWRGQGYTGELFF. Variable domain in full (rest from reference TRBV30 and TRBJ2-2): SQTIHQWPATLVQPVGSPLSLECTVEGTSNPNLYWYRQAAGRGLQLLFYSVGIGQISSEVPQNLSASRPQDRQFILSSKKLLLSDSGFYLCAWRGQGYTGELFFGEGSRLTVL.

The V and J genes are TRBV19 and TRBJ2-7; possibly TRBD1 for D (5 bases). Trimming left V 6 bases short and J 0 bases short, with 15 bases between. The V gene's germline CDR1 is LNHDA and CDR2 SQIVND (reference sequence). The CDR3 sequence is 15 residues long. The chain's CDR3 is CASSFQRGDSYEQYF. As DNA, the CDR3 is TGTGCCAGTAGCTTCCAAAGGGGTGACTCCTACGAGCAGTACTTC.

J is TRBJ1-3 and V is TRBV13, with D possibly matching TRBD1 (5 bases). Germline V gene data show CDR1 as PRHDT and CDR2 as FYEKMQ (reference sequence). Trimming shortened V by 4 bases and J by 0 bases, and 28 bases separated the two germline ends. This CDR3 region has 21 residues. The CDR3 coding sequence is TGTGCCAGCAGCTCCAAACATGGGGACTCAGCCCCCTTATTCTCTGGAAACACCATATATTTT. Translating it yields CASSSKHGDSAPLFSGNTIYF.

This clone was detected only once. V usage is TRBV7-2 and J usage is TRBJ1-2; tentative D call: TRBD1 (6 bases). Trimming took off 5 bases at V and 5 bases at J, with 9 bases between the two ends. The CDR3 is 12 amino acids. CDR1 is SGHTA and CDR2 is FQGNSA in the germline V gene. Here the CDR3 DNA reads TGTGCCAGCAGCCCCACAGGGTATGGCTACACCTTC. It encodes CASSPTGYGYTF.

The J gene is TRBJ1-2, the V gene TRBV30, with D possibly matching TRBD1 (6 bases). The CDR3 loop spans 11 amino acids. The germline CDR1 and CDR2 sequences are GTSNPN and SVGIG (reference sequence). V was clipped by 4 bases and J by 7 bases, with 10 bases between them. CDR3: CAWTGVLGYTF. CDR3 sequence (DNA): TGTGCCTGGACAGGGGTTCTTGGCTACACCTTC. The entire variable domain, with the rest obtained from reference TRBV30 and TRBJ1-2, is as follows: SQTIHQWPATLVQPVGSPLSLECTVEGTSNPNLYWYRQAAGRGLQLLFYSVGIGQISSEVPQNLSASRPQDRQFILSSKKLLLSDSGFYLCAWTGVLGYTFGSGTRLTVV.

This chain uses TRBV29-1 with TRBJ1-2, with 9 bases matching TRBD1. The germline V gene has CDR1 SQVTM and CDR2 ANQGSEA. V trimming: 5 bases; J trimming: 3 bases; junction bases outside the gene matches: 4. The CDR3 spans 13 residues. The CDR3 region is CSVTGGEDYGYTF. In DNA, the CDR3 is TGCAGCGTTACAGGGGGCGAGGACTATGGCTACACCTTC.

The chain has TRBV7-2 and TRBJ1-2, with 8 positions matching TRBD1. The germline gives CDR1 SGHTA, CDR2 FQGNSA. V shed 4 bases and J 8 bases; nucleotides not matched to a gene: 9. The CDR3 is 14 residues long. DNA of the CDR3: TGTGCCAGCAGCTCCGCTCAGGGGGCGGAAGGCTACACCTTC. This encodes CASSSAQGAEGYTF.

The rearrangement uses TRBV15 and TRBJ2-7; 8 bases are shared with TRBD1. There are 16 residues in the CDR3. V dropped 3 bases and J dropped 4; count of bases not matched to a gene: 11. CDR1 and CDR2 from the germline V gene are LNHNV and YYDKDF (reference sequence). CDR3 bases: TGTGCCACCAGCAGGAAAAGGACAGGGCAGGCATACGAGCAGTACTTC. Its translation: CATSRKRTGQAYEQYF.

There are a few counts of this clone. The CDR3 DNA reads as TGTGCCAGCAGCTTGGCACGGACAGGGACTCAGCCCCAGCATTTT. Protein product: CASSLARTGTQPQHF. The V gene is TRBV5-6, the J gene TRBJ1-5, with 8 positions matching TRBD1. The length of the CDR3 is 15 residues. J was trimmed by 6 bases and V by 0 bases; bases with no gene match: 5. Germline V lookup: CDR1 SGHDT, CDR2 YYEEEE.

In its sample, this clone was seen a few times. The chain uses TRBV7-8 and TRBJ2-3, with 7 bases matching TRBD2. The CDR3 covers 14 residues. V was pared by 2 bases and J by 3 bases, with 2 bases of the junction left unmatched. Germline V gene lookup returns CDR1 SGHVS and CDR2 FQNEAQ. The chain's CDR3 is CASSLLSGTDTQYF. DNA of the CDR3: TGTGCCAGCAGCTTACTTAGCGGGACAGATACGCAGTATTTT.